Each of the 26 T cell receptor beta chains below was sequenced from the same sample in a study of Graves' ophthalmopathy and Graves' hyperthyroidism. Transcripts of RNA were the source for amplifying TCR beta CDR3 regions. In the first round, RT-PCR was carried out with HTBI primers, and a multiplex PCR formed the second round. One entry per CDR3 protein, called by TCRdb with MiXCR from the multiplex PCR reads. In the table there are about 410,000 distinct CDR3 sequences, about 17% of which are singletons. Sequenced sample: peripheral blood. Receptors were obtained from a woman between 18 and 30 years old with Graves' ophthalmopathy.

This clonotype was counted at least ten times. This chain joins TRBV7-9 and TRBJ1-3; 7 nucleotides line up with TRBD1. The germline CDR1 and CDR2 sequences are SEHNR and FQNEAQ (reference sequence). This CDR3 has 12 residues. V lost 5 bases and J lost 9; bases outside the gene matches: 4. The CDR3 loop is CASSPGTVTIYF. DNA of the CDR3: TGTGCCAGCAGCCCCGGGACAGTCACCATATATTTT.

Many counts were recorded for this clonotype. The CDR3 here is CASRPQGFGYTF. The CDR3 nucleotides read TGTGCCAGCAGACCACAGGGATTTGGCTACACCTTC. The chain joins TRBV6-2 or TRBV6-3 to TRBJ1-2, with D perhaps TRBD1 (6 bases). The germline V gene has CDR1 MNHEY and CDR2 SVGEGT. With 6 bases removed from V and 7 bases from J, the gap between germline ends came to 12 bases. CDR3 size: 12 residues.

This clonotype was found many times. The CDR3 reads CASSAGTGGVYEQYF. CDR3 sequence (DNA): TGTGCCAGCAGTGCGGGGACAGGGGGCGTCTACGAGCAGTACTTC. The chain has TRBV6-1 and TRBJ2-7; 12 bases are a match to TRBD1. CDR3 length equals 15 residues. Germline CDR1 is MNHNS and CDR2 is SASEGT. The V gene end was trimmed by 4 bases and the J gene end by 3 bases; junction bases not matched to a gene: 4.

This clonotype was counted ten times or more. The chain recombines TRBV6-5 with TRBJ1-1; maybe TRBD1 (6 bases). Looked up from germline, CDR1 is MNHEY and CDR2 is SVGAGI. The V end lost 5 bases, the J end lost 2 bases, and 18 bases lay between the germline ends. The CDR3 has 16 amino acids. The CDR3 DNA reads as TGTGCCAGCAGTCCCCGGCCGACAGGATATAACACTGAAGCTTTCTTT. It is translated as CASSPRPTGYNTEAFF.

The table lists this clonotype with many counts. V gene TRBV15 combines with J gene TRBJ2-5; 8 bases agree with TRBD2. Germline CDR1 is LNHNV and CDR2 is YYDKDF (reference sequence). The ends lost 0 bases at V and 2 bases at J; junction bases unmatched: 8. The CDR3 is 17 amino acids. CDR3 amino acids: CATSRDRGGSRQETQYF. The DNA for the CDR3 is TGTGCCACCAGCAGAGATCGGGGGGGGTCTAGACAAGAGACCCAGTACTTC. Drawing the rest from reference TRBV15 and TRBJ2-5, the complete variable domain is DAMVIQNPRYQVTQFGKPVTLSCSQTLNHNVMYWYQQKSSQAPKLLFHYYDKDFNNEADTPDNFQSRRPNTSFCFLDIRSPGLGDTAMYLCATSRDRGGSRQETQYFGPGTRLLVL.

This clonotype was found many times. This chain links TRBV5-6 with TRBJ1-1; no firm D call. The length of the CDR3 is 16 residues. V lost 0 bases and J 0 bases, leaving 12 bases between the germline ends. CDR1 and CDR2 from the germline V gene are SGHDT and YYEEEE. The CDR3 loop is CASSLGWVGVNTEAFF. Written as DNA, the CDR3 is TGTGCCAGCAGCTTGGGGTGGGTAGGAGTGAACACTGAAGCTTTCTTT.

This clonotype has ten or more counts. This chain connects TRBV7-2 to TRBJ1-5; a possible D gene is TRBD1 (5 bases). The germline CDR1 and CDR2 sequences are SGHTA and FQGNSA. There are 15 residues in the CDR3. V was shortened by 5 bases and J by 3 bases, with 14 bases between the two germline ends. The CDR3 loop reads CASSRQGIDNQPQHF. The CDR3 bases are TGTGCCAGCAGCCGCCAGGGAATCGACAATCAGCCCCAGCATTTT. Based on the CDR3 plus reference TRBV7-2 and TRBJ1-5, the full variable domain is GAGVSQSPSNKVTEKGKDVELRCDPISGHTALYWYRQSLGQGLEFLIYFQGNSAPDKSGLPSDRFSAERTGGSVSTLTIQRTQQEDSAVYLCASSRQGIDNQPQHFGDGTRLSIL.

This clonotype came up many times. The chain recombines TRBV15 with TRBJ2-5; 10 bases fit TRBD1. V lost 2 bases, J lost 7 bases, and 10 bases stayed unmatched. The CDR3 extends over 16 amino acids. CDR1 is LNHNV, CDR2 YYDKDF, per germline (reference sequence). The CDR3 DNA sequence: TGTGCCACCAGCAGACTCCGCATGGGACAGGGGCCGACCCAGTACTTC. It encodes CATSRLRMGQGPTQYF.

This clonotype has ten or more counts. The CDR3 sequence is CASSQDRNQPQHF. CDR3 coding DNA: TGCGCCAGCAGCCAGGACAGGAATCAGCCCCAGCATTTT. The chain has TRBV4-3 and TRBJ1-5, with 7 bases lining up with TRBD1. The CDR3 has 13 residues. In germline, CDR1 is LGHNA, CDR2 YSLEER. The V gene end was trimmed by 3 bases and the J gene end by 4 bases; junction bases not matched to a gene: 0.

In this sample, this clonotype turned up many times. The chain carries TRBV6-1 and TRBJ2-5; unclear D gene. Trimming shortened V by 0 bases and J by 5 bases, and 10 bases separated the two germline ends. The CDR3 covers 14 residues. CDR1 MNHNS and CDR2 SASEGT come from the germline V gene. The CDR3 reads CASSEARRPETQYF. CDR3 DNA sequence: TGTGCCAGCAGTGAAGCCCGGCGCCCGGAGACCCAGTACTTC.

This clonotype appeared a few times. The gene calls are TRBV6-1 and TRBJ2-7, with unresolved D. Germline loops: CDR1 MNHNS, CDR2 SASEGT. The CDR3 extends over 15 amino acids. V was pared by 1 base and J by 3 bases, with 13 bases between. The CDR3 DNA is TGTGCCAGCAGTGAAGTAGGGAATAGGGTCTACGAGCAGTACTTC. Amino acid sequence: CASSEVGNRVYEQYF.

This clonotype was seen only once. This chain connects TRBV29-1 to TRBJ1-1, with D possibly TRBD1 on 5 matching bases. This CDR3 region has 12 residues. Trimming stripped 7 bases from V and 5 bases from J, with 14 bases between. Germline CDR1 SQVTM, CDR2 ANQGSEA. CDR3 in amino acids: CSATTWGTEAFF. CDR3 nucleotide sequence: TGCAGCGCGACGACCTGGGGGACTGAAGCTTTCTTT.

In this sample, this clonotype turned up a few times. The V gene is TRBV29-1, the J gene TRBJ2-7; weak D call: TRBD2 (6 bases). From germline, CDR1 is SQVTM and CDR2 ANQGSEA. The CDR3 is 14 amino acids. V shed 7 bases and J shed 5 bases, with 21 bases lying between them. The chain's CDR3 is CSASGRTVNHEQYF. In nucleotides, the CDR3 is TGCAGCGCCTCGGGGAGGACTGTCAACCACGAGCAGTACTTC.

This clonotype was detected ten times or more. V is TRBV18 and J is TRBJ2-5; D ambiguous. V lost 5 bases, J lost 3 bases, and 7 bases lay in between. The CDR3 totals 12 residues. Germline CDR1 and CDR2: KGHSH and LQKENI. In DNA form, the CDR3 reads TGTGCCAGCTCAGAGGAGAAAGAGACCCAGTACTTC. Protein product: CASSEEKETQYF.

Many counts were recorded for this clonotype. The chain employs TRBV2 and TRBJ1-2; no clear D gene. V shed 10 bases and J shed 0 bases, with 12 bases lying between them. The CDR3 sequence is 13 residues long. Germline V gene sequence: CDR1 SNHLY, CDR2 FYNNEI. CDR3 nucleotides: TGTGCCATCAAGGCAGGTTCTAACTATGGCTACACCTTC. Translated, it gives CAIKAGSNYGYTF.

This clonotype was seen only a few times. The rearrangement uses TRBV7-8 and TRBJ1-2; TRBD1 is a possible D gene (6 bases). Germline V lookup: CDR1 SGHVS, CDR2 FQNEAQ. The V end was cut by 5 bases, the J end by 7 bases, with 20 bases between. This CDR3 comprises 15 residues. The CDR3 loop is CASSPRRGDVFGYTF. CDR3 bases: TGTGCCAGCAGCCCTAGAAGGGGGGACGTATTTGGCTACACCTTC. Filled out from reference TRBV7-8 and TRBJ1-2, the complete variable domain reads GAGVSQSPRYKVAKRGQDVALRCDPISGHVSLFWYQQALGQGPEFLTYFQNEAQLDKSGLPSDRFFAERPEGSVSTLKIQRTQQEDSAVYLCASSPRRGDVFGYTFGSGTRLTVV.

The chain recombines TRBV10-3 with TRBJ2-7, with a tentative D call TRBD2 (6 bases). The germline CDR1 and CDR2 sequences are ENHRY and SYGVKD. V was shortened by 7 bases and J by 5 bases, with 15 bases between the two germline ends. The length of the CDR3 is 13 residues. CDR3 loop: CAITTSSPHEQYF. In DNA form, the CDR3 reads TGTGCCATCACGACTAGTAGTCCCCACGAGCAGTACTTC.

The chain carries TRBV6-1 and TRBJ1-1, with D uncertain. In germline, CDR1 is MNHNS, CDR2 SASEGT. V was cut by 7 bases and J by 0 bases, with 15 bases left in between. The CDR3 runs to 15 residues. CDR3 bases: TGTGCCAGCACTCCATTACAGACGGTGAACACTGAAGCTTTCTTT. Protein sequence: CASTPLQTVNTEAFF.

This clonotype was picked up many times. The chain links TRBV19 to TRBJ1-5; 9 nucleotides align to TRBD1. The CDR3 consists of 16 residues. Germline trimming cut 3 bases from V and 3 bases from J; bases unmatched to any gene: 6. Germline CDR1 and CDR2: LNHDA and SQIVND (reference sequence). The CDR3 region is CASSIGTGLINQPQHF. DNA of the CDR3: TGTGCCAGTAGTATCGGGACAGGGTTAATCAATCAGCCCCAGCATTTT.

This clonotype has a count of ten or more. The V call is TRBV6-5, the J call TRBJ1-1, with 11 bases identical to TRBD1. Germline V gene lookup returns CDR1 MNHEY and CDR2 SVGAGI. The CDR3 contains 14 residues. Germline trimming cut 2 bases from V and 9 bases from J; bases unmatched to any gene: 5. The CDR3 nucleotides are TGTGCCAGCAGTTACCCAGGGACAGGGGGAAAAGCTTTCTTT. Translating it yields CASSYPGTGGKAFF.

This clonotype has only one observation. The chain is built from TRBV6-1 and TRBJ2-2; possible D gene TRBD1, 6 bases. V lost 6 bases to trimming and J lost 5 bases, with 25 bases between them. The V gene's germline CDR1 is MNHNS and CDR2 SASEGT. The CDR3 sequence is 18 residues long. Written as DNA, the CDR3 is TGTGCCAGCAGCGAAACCGGGTTGGGGGCCCCCCAGACCGGGGAGCTGTTTTTT. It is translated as CASSETGLGAPQTGELFF.

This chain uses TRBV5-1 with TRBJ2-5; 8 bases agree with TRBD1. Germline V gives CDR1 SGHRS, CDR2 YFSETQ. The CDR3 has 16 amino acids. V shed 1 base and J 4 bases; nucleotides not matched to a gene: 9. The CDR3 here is CASSLSWVTGVETQYF. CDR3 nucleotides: TGCGCCAGCAGCTTGAGCTGGGTGACAGGGGTAGAGACCCAGTACTTC.

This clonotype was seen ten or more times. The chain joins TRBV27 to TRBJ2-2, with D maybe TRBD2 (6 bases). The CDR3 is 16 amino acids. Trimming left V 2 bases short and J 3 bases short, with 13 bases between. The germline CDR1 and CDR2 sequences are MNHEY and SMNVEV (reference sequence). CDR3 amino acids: CASSLGRWGDTGELFF. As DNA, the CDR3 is TGTGCCAGCAGTTTAGGACGGTGGGGGGACACCGGGGAGCTGTTTTTT.

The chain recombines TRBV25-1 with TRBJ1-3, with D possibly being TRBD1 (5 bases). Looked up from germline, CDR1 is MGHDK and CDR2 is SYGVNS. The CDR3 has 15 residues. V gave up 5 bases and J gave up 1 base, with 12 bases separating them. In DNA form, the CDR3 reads TGTGCCAGCAGTAATACGGGACGGTCTGGAAACACCATATATTTT. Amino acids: CASSNTGRSGNTIYF.

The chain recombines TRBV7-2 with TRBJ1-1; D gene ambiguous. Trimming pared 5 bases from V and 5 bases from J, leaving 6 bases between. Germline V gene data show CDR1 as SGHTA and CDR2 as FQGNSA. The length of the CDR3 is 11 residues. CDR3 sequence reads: CASSATTEAFF. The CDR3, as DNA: TGTGCCAGCAGCGCGACTACTGAAGCTTTCTTT.

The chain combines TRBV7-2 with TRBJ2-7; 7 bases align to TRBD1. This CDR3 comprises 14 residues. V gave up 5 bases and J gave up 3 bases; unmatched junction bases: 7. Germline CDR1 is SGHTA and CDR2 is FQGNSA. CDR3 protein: CASSPSRTGYEQYF. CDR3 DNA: TGTGCCAGCAGCCCTAGTAGGACAGGCTACGAGCAGTACTTC.